These 11 T cell receptor beta chains came from one sample sequenced in a study of chronic HIV infection and antiretroviral therapy. TCRdb re-derived calls from the 5' RACE reads in MiXCR, one entry per CDR3 protein. The sample has more than 25,000 distinct CDR3 sequences, around 9% seen once. Source material: peripheral blood. The receptor source for this set is an adult who had HIV and had not received antiretroviral therapy, or was an uninfected healthy control (not recorded which).

This clonotype occurred a few times. The gene calls are TRBV7-9 and TRBJ1-5; D uncertain. Germline values: CDR1 SEHNR, CDR2 FQNEAQ (reference sequence). V lost 5 bases and J 0 bases, leaving 2 bases between the germline ends. The CDR3 is 12 residues long. The CDR3 DNA follows: TGTGCCAGCAGCGATAGCAATCAGCCCCAGCATTTT. Translation gives CASSDSNQPQHF.

This clonotype was seen repeatedly, ten times or more. V and J are TRBV7-8 and TRBJ2-3; D gene ambiguous. The length of the CDR3 is 15 residues. V gave up 1 base and J gave up 0 bases, with 8 bases separating them. Germline values: CDR1 SGHVS, CDR2 FQNEAQ. The chain's CDR3 is CASSLEGVSTDTQYF. DNA of the CDR3: TGTGCCAGCAGCTTAGAGGGCGTTAGCACAGATACGCAGTATTTT.

The chain is built from TRBV12-5 and TRBJ2-1, with D unclear. V was shortened by 7 bases and J by 0 bases, with 10 bases between the two germline ends. Germline loops: CDR1 LGHNT, CDR2 FRNRAP. The CDR3 is made up of 14 amino acids. In DNA form, the CDR3 reads TGTGCTAGTGCCCCGAGGAACTCCTACAATGAGCAGTTCTTC. The encoded protein is CASAPRNSYNEQFF.

There are many counts of this clonotype. This chain connects TRBV27 to TRBJ2-7; D uncertain. The CDR3 runs to 13 residues. Per germline, CDR1 MNHEY and CDR2 SMNVEV (reference sequence). Deletions cut 3 bases from V and 5 bases from J, with 11 bases between. The chain's CDR3 is CASSFIQSHEQYF. As DNA, the CDR3 is TGTGCCAGCAGTTTTATACAGTCCCACGAGCAGTACTTC.

The chain employs TRBV7-2 and TRBJ2-7, with D perhaps TRBD1 or TRBD2 (5 bases each). This CDR3 comprises 16 residues. Germline CDR1 and CDR2: SGHTA and FQGNSA. Trimming shortened V by 1 base and J by 3 bases, and 16 bases separated the two germline ends. The CDR3 reads CASSLDPGRICYEQYF. In nucleotides, the CDR3 is TGTGCCAGCAGCTTAGATCCGGGACGTATATGCTACGAGCAGTACTTC.

This clonotype was seen ten or more times. The chain uses TRBV27 and TRBJ2-7, with 7 bases matching TRBD1. With 5 bases clipped from V and 3 bases from J, the junction kept 7 bases outside the gene matches. This CDR3 has 14 residues. Germline CDR1 MNHEY, CDR2 SMNVEV (reference sequence). This CDR3 is CASSQRTGDYEQYF. The CDR3 DNA reads as TGTGCCAGCAGTCAACGGACAGGAGACTACGAGCAGTACTTC.

A few counts support this clonotype. V is TRBV9 and J is TRBJ2-3; D unclear. This CDR3 region has 14 residues. Trimming cost V 3 bases and J 4 bases, with 12 bases left between them. Germline V CDR1 and CDR2: SGDLS, YYNGEE. CDR3 sequence: CASSDRPNADTQYF. The CDR3 nucleotides are TGTGCCAGCAGCGACAGACCGAACGCAGATACGCAGTATTTT.

The chain recombines TRBV25-1 with TRBJ1-2; tentative D call: TRBD1 (5 bases). The V and J ends lost 0 bases and 8 bases respectively, with 13 bases between them. This CDR3 has 14 amino acids. Germline V gives CDR1 MGHDK, CDR2 SYGVNS. The CDR3 here is CASSEYGGTGGYTF. The CDR3 DNA is TGTGCCAGCAGTGAATATGGAGGGACTGGAGGCTACACCTTC.

This clonotype was counted many times. The J gene is TRBJ1-4, the V gene TRBV20-1, with unresolved D. V lost 3 bases, J lost 6 bases, and 8 bases lay in between. The germline V gene has CDR1 DFQATT and CDR2 SNEGSKA (reference sequence). The CDR3 covers 12 residues. Written as DNA, the CDR3 is TGCAGTGCTAGGGGGAGGGATGAAAAACTGTTTTTT. This encodes CSARGRDEKLFF.

This clonotype came up a few times. The chain recombines TRBV20-1 with TRBJ1-1; D possibly corresponds to TRBD1 (5 bases). This CDR3 is built from 13 residues. V was cut by 3 bases and J by 2 bases, with 10 bases left in between. Looked up from germline, CDR1 is DFQATT and CDR2 is SNEGSKA (reference sequence). This CDR3 is CSASGGDNTEAFF. The CDR3 coding sequence is TGCAGTGCTAGTGGAGGGGATAACACTGAAGCTTTCTTT.

This clonotype showed up just a few times. The CDR3 DNA reads as TGCGCCAGCAGTGTACTAGCGGAGTACAATGAGCAGTTCTTC. Its protein is CASSVLAEYNEQFF. This chain joins TRBV10-1 and TRBJ2-1, with 8 bases that match TRBD2. Germline V lookup: CDR1 WNHNN, CDR2 SYGVQD (reference sequence). V shed 4 bases, J shed 4 bases, and the junction held 3 bases outside the gene matches. The CDR3 contains 14 residues.